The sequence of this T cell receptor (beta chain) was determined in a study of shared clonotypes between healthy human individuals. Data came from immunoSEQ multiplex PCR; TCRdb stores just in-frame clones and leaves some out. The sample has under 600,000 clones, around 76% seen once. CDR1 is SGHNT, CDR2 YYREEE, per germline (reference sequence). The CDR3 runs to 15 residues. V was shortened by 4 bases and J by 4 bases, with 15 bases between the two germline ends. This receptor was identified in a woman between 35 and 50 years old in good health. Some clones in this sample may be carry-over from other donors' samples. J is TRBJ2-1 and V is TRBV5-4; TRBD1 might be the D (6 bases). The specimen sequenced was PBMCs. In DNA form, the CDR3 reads TGTGCCAGCAGCCGCCTGGACAGAGATTACAATGAGCAGTTCTTC. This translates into CASSRLDRDYNEQFF.